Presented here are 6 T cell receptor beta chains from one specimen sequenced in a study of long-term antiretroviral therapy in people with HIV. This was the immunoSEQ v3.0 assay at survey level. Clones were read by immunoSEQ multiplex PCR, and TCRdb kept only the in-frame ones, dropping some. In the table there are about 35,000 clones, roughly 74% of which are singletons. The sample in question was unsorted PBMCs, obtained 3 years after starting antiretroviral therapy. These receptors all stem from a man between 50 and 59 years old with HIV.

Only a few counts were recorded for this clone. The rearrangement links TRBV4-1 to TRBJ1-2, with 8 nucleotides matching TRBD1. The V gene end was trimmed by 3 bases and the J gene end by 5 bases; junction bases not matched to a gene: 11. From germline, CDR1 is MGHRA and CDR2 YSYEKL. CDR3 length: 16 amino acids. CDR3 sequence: CASSQDPGTGLYGYTF. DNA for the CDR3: TGCGCCAGCAGCCAGGACCCCGGGACAGGACTTTATGGCTACACCTTC.

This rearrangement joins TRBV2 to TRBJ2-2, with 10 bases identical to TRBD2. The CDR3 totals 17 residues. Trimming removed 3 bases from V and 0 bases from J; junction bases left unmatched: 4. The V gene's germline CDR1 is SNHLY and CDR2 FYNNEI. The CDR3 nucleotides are TGTGCCAGCAGTGATCAGCGGGGGGGTTCGAACACCGGGGAGCTGTTTTTT. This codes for CASSDQRGGSNTGELFF.

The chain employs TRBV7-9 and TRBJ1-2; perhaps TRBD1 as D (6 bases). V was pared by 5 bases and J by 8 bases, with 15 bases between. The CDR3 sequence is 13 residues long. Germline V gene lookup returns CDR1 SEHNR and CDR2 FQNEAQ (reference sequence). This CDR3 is CASSPPGRGGYTF. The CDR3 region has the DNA TGTGCCAGCAGCCCCCCGGGTAGGGGGGGCTACACCTTC.

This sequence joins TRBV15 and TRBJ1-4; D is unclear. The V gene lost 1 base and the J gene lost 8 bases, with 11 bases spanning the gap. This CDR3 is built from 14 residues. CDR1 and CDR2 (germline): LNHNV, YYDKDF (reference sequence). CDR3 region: CATSRAAEGEKLFF. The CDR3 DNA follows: TGTGCCACCAGCAGAGCGGCCGAGGGAGAAAAACTGTTTTTT.

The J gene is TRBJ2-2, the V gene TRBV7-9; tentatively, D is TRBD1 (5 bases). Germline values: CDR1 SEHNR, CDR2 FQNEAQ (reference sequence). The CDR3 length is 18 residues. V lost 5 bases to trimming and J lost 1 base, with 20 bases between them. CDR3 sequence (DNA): TGTGCCAGCAGCACCATGGCCGACAGATCCAGGAACACCGGGGAGCTGTTTTTT. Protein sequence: CASSTMADRSRNTGELFF.

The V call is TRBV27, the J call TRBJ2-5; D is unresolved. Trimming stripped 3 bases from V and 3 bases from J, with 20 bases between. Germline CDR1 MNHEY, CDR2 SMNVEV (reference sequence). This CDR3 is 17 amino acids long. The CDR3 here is CASSLLGWARREETQYF. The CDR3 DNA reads TGTGCCAGCAGTTTGCTTGGATGGGCCAGGCGAGAAGAGACCCAGTACTTC.